This TCR beta chain was recovered during a study of T cell changes during pregnancy in multiple sclerosis. Germline-derived CDR1 and CDR2 are SSHAT and FNYEAQ (reference sequence). This CDR3 is built from 15 residues. V lost 3 bases to trimming and J lost 4 bases, with 15 bases between them. This table comes from immunoSEQ multiplex PCR, and its TCRdb copy is limited to in-frame clones, with some not included. The table shows about 67,000 clones, with roughly 90% occurring only once. The rearrangement uses TRBV7-7 and TRBJ2-5; D is perhaps TRBD2 (6 bases). The receptor was isolated from a female donor with multiple sclerosis, enrolled in a pregnancy study. Sample: peripheral blood, taken in the second trimester of pregnancy. As DNA, the CDR3 is TGTGCCAGCAGCTTCTCGAGGCTGGAGGGAGAGACCCAGTACTTC. This codes for CASSFSRLEGETQYF.